These 23 T cell receptor beta chains were sequenced from one sample in a study of blood T cell repertoires in COVID-19. Assay: immunoSEQ multiplex PCR; the TCRdb copy retains only in-frame clones and omits some. The table has about 80,000 clones, approximately 76% seen once. The sequenced sample was peripheral blood. All receptors derive from a man aged 65-85 years with active or convalescent COVID-19.

This rearrangement joins TRBV9 to TRBJ2-1; maybe TRBD2 (5 bases). The germline V and J ends were trimmed by 0 bases and 9 bases, with 10 bases remaining between them. This CDR3 contains 13 residues. CDR1 SGDLS and CDR2 YYNGEE come from the germline V gene. The CDR3 region is CASSVGPAGEQFF. In DNA, the CDR3 is TGTGCCAGCAGCGTAGGCCCGGCGGGTGAGCAGTTCTTC.

The rearrangement uses TRBV7-2 and TRBJ2-7; TRBD1 agrees at 10 bases. The CDR3 totals 18 residues. V dropped 5 bases and J dropped 1; count of bases not matched to a gene: 14. Germline V gene sequence: CDR1 SGHTA, CDR2 FQGNSA. The chain's CDR3 is CASSVPGQGNLNSYEQYF. In DNA form, the CDR3 reads TGTGCCAGCAGCGTACCGGGACAGGGGAACCTTAATTCCTACGAGCAGTACTTC.

V and J are TRBV5-6 and TRBJ1-2; D remains ambiguous. Germline V gene sequence: CDR1 SGHDT, CDR2 YYEEEE. This CDR3 spans 12 amino acids. V was shortened by 6 bases and J by 4 bases, with 10 bases between the two germline ends. CDR3 residues: CASTSSGYGYTF. In DNA form, the CDR3 reads TGTGCCAGCACTAGTTCTGGCTATGGCTACACCTTC.

This chain's CDR3 is CASRPQGAEAFF. The CDR3 region has the DNA TGTGCCAGCAGACCCCAGGGGGCTGAAGCTTTCTTT. The chain has TRBV6-5 and TRBJ1-1; 7 bases fit TRBD1. The germline V gene has CDR1 MNHEY and CDR2 SVGAGI. V shed 6 bases, J shed 6 bases, and the junction held 4 bases outside the gene matches. The CDR3 loop spans 12 amino acids.

The sample holds a few counts of this clone. The chain uses TRBV28 and TRBJ1-6; weak D call: TRBD1 (6 bases). The length of the CDR3 is 13 residues. The V gene's germline CDR1 is MDHEN and CDR2 SYDVKM. The V and J ends lost 8 bases and 10 bases respectively, with 15 bases between them. The CDR3 sequence is CASATPGESPLHF. The CDR3 nucleotides are TGTGCCAGCGCAACTCCAGGGGAATCACCCCTCCACTTT.

V and J are TRBV10-2 and TRBJ2-1, with 7 bases identical to TRBD1. J lost 4 bases, V lost 8 bases, and 5 bases had no gene match. Germline loops: CDR1 WSHSY, CDR2 SAAADI. The CDR3 totals 13 residues. The CDR3 nucleotides read TGCGCCAGCGGGACAGAATCATACAATGAGCAGTTCTTC. Encoded protein: CASGTESYNEQFF.

The CDR3 coding sequence is TGTGCCAGCAGCAGTTTGACAGGGGGCGTATACGAGCAGTACTTC. The encoded protein is CASSSLTGGVYEQYF. The chain combines TRBV27 with TRBJ2-7; 10 bases align to TRBD1. The V gene end was trimmed by 6 bases and the J gene end by 4 bases; junction bases not matched to a gene: 9. This CDR3 contains 15 residues. The germline gives CDR1 MNHEY, CDR2 SMNVEV (reference sequence).

This sequence joins TRBV3-1 (or the pseudogene TRBV3-2) and TRBJ2-5; D is perhaps TRBD2 (7 bases). Trimming pared 2 bases from V and 5 bases from J, leaving 18 bases between. Germline V lookup: CDR1 LGHDT, CDR2 YNNKEL (reference sequence). CDR3 size: 16 residues. CDR3 DNA sequence: TGTGCCAGCAGCCAAAATGCGGGGGCGCCACAGGAGACCCAGTACTTC. Amino acid sequence: CASSQNAGAPQETQYF.

V usage is TRBV5-1 and J usage is TRBJ1-1; D unclear. Trimming stripped 4 bases from V and 11 bases from J, with 15 bases between. CDR1 and CDR2 (germline): SGHRS, YFSETQ. CDR3 size: 12 residues. CDR3: CASSTRSPRAFF. DNA for the CDR3: TGCGCCAGCAGCACCCGTAGCCCGCGGGCTTTCTTT. Full variable domain (outside the CDR3, taken from reference TRBV5-1 and TRBJ1-1): KAGVTQTPRYLIKTRGQQVTLSCSPISGHRSVSWYQQTPGQGLQFLFEYFSETQRNKGNFPGRFSGRQFSNSRSEMNVSTLELGDSALYLCASSTRSPRAFFGQGTRLTVV.

The CDR3 sequence: CASSPGLLRGTDTQYF. CDR3 coding DNA: TGTGCCAGCAGCCCCGGATTGCTGCGGGGCACAGATACGCAGTATTTT. The chain carries TRBV12-1 and TRBJ2-3; TRBD2, the D gene given by the table, was not confirmed from the DNA. TRBV12-1 represents a pseudogene. The length of the CDR3 is 16 residues.

The chain carries TRBV19 and TRBJ1-5; TRBD1 might be the D (6 bases). V was trimmed by 8 bases and J by 2 bases, leaving 13 bases between them. In germline, CDR1 is LNHDA, CDR2 SQIVND (reference sequence). CDR3 length: 14 amino acids. CDR3 coding DNA: TGTGCCAGTGTCCGGGGGGCCGGCAATCAGCCCCAGCATTTT. Its translation is CASVRGAGNQPQHF.

V usage is TRBV7-9 and J usage is TRBJ1-2; tentatively, D is TRBD1 (6 bases). The length of the CDR3 is 14 residues. Trimming shortened V by 1 base and J by 4 bases, and 10 bases separated the two germline ends. Germline-derived CDR1 and CDR2 are SEHNR and FQNEAQ (reference sequence). This CDR3 reads CASSLGQESYGYTF. The CDR3 nucleotides read TGTGCCAGCAGCTTAGGACAGGAGAGCTATGGCTACACCTTC.

The V gene is TRBV7-9, the J gene TRBJ1-1; D is undetermined. The CDR3 has 12 residues. The V gene lost 3 bases and the J gene lost 9 bases, with 11 bases spanning the gap. Germline values: CDR1 SEHNR, CDR2 FQNEAQ (reference sequence). CDR3 in amino acids: CASSLEVRQAFF. DNA for the CDR3: TGTGCCAGCAGCTTGGAGGTCAGGCAAGCTTTCTTT.

The V and J genes are TRBV7-9 and TRBJ2-3; D is unresolved. The V and J ends lost 2 bases and 2 bases respectively, with 8 bases between them. Germline values: CDR1 SEHNR, CDR2 FQNEAQ (reference sequence). This CDR3 has 14 amino acids. CDR3 coding DNA: TGTGCCAGCAGCTTACGGCAGGACACAGATACGCAGTATTTT. Its protein is CASSLRQDTDTQYF.

The chain combines TRBV7-6 with TRBJ1-4, with TRBD1 matching over 9 bases. CDR1 SGHVS and CDR2 FNYEAQ come from the germline V gene. With 5 bases clipped from V and 7 bases from J, the junction kept 8 bases outside the gene matches. The CDR3 is made up of 15 amino acids. For the CDR3, the DNA is TGTGCCAGCAGCGCTTACAGGGGGCGTAGTGAAAAACTGTTTTTT. Protein product: CASSAYRGRSEKLFF.

The chain couples TRBV6-5 to TRBJ2-2, with D possibly matching TRBD2 (7 bases). CDR3 length equals 15 residues. Germline CDR1 reads MNHEY; CDR2 reads SVGAGI. Trimming took off 2 bases at V and 6 bases at J, with 13 bases between the two ends. The CDR3 loop is CASSYAVGGPGELFF. CDR3 nucleotides: TGTGCCAGCAGTTACGCAGTCGGGGGGCCCGGGGAGCTGTTTTTT.

This chain connects TRBV10-2 to TRBJ1-1, with TRBD1 matching 8 bases. Germline V gives CDR1 WSHSY, CDR2 SAAADI. The junction had 16 bases not matched to a gene; V was cut back by 11 bases and J by 11 bases. The CDR3 has 13 amino acids. CDR3 protein: CAGGDRSEPSAFF. The CDR3 DNA is TGCGCCGGGGGGGACAGGTCGGAACCAAGTGCTTTCTTT.

This clone was counted between two and nine times. J is TRBJ2-3 and V is TRBV7-9; maybe TRBD2 (5 bases). The V gene's germline CDR1 is SEHNR and CDR2 FQNEAQ (reference sequence). V was pared by 2 bases and J by 0 bases, with 9 bases between. The CDR3 consists of 15 residues. The CDR3 bases are TGTGCCAGCAGCTTATTGCCGGGAAGCACAGATACGCAGTATTTT. This gives the protein CASSLLPGSTDTQYF.

This clone was observed a single time. The chain uses TRBV29-1 and TRBJ2-7; D remains unclear. V was clipped by 1 base and J by 6 bases, with 7 bases between them. The germline CDR1 and CDR2 sequences are SQVTM and ANQGSEA. The CDR3 has 11 residues. DNA for the CDR3: TGCAGCGTTGAAGTCCCTCCCGAGCAGTACTTC. Its translation: CSVEVPPEQYF.

The CDR3 protein is CASSKARASGDQETQYF. The CDR3 DNA reads as TGTGCCAGCAGCAAAGCGCGGGCTAGCGGGGACCAAGAGACCCAGTACTTC. The V and J genes are TRBV21-1 and TRBJ2-5; the table assigns TRBD2, which was not confirmed against the DNA. TRBV21-1 is an annotated pseudogene. The CDR3 extends over 17 amino acids.

The J gene is TRBJ1-3, the V gene TRBV15, with 10 bases lining up with TRBD1. V trimming: 5 bases; J trimming: 5 bases; junction bases outside the gene matches: 6. The CDR3 runs to 15 residues. Looked up from germline, CDR1 is LNHNV and CDR2 is YYDKDF (reference sequence). CDR3 residues: CATSPRDRGRNTIYF. The CDR3 coding sequence is TGTGCCACCAGCCCAAGGGACAGGGGAAGAAACACCATATATTTT.

This clone occurred a few times. The chain couples TRBV7-9 to TRBJ2-7; a weak D match, TRBD1 (5 bases). The CDR3 contains 15 residues. Trimming took off 5 bases at V and 1 base at J, with 15 bases between the two ends. The germline CDR1 and CDR2 sequences are SEHNR and FQNEAQ (reference sequence). The CDR3 loop is CASSQGQSVSYEQYF. The CDR3 nucleotides are TGTGCCAGCAGCCAGGGCCAGTCCGTATCCTACGAGCAGTACTTC.

V usage is TRBV5-6 and J usage is TRBJ2-3; maybe TRBD1 (6 bases). Germline CDR1 and CDR2: SGHDT and YYEEEE. This CDR3 comprises 12 residues. V dropped 3 bases and J dropped 4 bases, with 6 bases sitting between them. The DNA for the CDR3 is TGTGCCAGCAGCTCAGGGGCAGATACGCAGTATTTT. It translates to CASSSGADTQYF. Filled out from reference TRBV5-6 and TRBJ2-3, the complete variable domain reads DAGVTQSPTHLIKTRGQQVTLRCSPKSGHDTVSWYQQALGQGPQFIFQYYEEEERQRGNFPDRFSGHQFPNYSSELNVNALLLGDSALYLCASSSGADTQYFGPGTRLTVL.